What follows describes a single TCR beta chain. Its antigen is not identified. V was pared by 1 base and J by 4 bases, with 10 bases between. The CDR3 is 14 residues long. The V gene's germline CDR1 is SGHTA and CDR2 FQGNSA. This record comes from a study of vaccination and CD4 T cells after COVID-19. For the study at large: In the convalescent group, nasal swab PCR was SARS-CoV-2 positive; fewer than 10 cases were mild and one severe. Study-wide points: Within the convalescent patients, a median about 86% of the SARS-CoV-2-reactive clones were ones that appeared only post-vaccination.

Scientists ran DNA taken from cultured CD4+ T cells through the Oncomine TCR Beta short-read assay for sequencing. Once CD4+ T cells had been cultured, genomic DNA was extracted from them. Each CDR3 protein is one row after TCRdb ran MiXCR on the PCR reads. The sample lists around 17,000 distinct CDR3 sequences, around 47% occurring once. Time point specified: late sampling 161 to 241 days after vaccination in three convalescent patients. As to treatment: approximately nine-day PBMC culture with coronavirus spike peptide pools or control peptides (ViraFEST assay). Sequences were derived from CD4+ T cells from blood, cultured in vitro, sampled about 7 months after SARS-CoV-2 vaccination. V and J are TRBV7-2 and TRBJ1-2, with D unresolved. The receptor was derived from a human donor who had recovered from COVID-19. The DNA of the CDR3 is TGTGCCAGCAGCTTAGGTTCCAGGACCTATGGCTACACCTTC. This encodes CASSLGSRTYGYTF.